The TCR beta chain under discussion was sequenced for a study of blood T cell repertoires in COVID-19. On the study more broadly: Donors in the United States, Italy and Spain gave samples during acute or convalescent COVID-19. PBMCs, B-cell-depleted T cells, or T cells provided the cDNA or gDNA that made up the material.

The CDR3 contains 15 residues. CDR1 and CDR2 (germline): SGDLS, YYNGEE. Trimming stripped 3 bases from V and 5 bases from J, with 17 bases between. TCRdb's table, derived via immunoSEQ multiplex PCR, lists solely in-frame clones and lacks some. The profile shows about 160,000 clones, approximately 92% of them singletons. This clonotype was obtained from a woman between 45 and 65 years old with acute or convalescent COVID-19. Source material: peripheral blood. V and J are TRBV9 and TRBJ2-5, with D possibly TRBD2 on 5 matching bases. CDR3 in DNA: TGTGCCAGCAGCGGGGGTGGGAAGGGAGAGGAGACCCAGTACTTC. This translates into CASSGGGKGEETQYF. Using reference TRBV9 and TRBJ2-5 for the parts outside the CDR3, the full variable domain is DSGVTQTPKHLITATGQRVTLRCSPRSGDLSVYWYQQSLDQGLQFLIQYYNGEERAKGNILERFSAQQFPDLHSELNLSSLELGDSALYFCASSGGGKGEETQYFGPGTRLLVL.